This is a list of T cell receptor beta chains from one sample in a study of neurological immune-mediated disorders. A single record per CDR3 protein comes from TCRdb applying MiXCR to the 5' RACE reads. Here the sample spans approximately 82,000 distinct CDR3 sequences, roughly 13% being singletons. Sequenced: PBMCs. The receptors derive from a female donor with HTLV-1-associated myelopathy (HAM/TSP). CDR3s include the opening cysteine and the closing phenylalanine or tryptophan. D genes are given only for firm matches. Some rows mark clone size as missing; the rest say once, few, many or name a class of expanded clone.

D,J,V,size,DNA,CDR3
.,TRBJ2-3,TRBV5-1,.,TGCGCCAGCAGCTTGGCCGGGGCAGGGTTGGCAGATACGCAGTATTTT,CASSLAGAGLADTQYF
TRBD2,TRBJ2-5,TRBV9,many,TGTGCCAGCAGCGTAGGACTAGCGGGGGGGCAAGAGACCCAGTACTTC,CASSVGLAGGQETQYF
.,TRBJ1-4,TRBV7-9,many,TGTGCCAGCAGCTTGGAGGTTGGTGAAAAACTGTTTTTT,CASSLEVGEKLFF
.,TRBJ1-2,TRBV12-3/TRBV12-4,many,TGTGCCAGCAGGGTCGGAACGCACCATGGCTACACCTTC,CASRVGTHHGYTF
.,TRBJ1-4,TRBV5-1,many,TGCGCCAGCAGCTTACAGGGACAAAATGAAAAACTGTTTTTT,CASSLQGQNEKLFF
TRBD1,TRBJ2-1,TRBV5-5,many,TGTGCCAGCAGCGTGACAGGGGGCGGGTACAATGAGCAGTTCTTC,CASSVTGGGYNEQFF
TRBD2,TRBJ2-7,TRBV4-2,many,TGTGCCAGCAGCCAAGATATAGCGGGATACTACGAGCAGTACTTC,CASSQDIAGYYEQYF
TRBD2,TRBJ2-1,TRBV5-1,many,TGCGCCAGCAGCTTGGGACTAGCGGGAGACAATGAGCAGTTCTTC,CASSLGLAGDNEQFF
TRBD1,TRBJ1-4,TRBV3-1,many,TGTGCCAGCAGCCCTCTTCGGGACAGAGTAACTAATGAAAAACTGTTTTTT,CASSPLRDRVTNEKLFF
.,TRBJ2-7,TRBV5-1,many,TGCGCCAGCAGCTTGGCCGAAGGTTCCTCCTACGAGCAGTACTTC,CASSLAEGSSYEQYF
TRBD2,TRBJ2-1,TRBV7-3,once,TGTGCCAGCAGCCTCTCGACACGAAGCGGGGGCAATGAGCAGTTCTTC,CASSLSTRSGGNEQFF
.,TRBJ2-1,TRBV30,many,TGTGCCTATGCCGGCCGGCGCAATGAGCAGTTCTTC,CAYAGRRNEQFF
.,TRBJ2-2,TRBV5-1,.,TGCGCCAGCAGCTTGTTAAGGAAAGACACCGGAGAGCCGTTTTTT,CASSLLRKDTGEPFF
TRBD2,TRBJ2-7,TRBV20-1,many,TGCAGTGCTAGAAAGTCCCTCGGGGGGGGACTAGGTGGGGAGCAGTACTTC,CSARKSLGGGLGGEQYF
.,TRBJ1-3,TRBV6-1,few,TGTGCCTCAGAGCGGGGAGCTGGAAACACCATATATTTT,CASERGAGNTIYF
.,TRBJ2-5,TRBV28,many,TGTGCCAGCAGTTTAAGCGGGACAGCCCGGGAGACCCAGTACTTC,CASSLSGTARETQYF
TRBD1,TRBJ1-1,TRBV27,.,TGTGCCAGCAGCACCGGGACAGGGGGATATACTGAAGCTTTCTTT,CASSTGTGGYTEAFF
.,TRBJ2-4,TRBV15,many,TGTGCCACCAGCCGAGGGGACCAAAACATTCAGTACTTC,CATSRGDQNIQYF